This T cell receptor beta chain was recovered during a study of blood T cell repertoires in COVID-19. Overall study: Acute and convalescent COVID-19 samples came from the United States, Italy and Spain. PBMCs, B-cell-depleted T cells, or T cells were the source of the cDNA or gDNA that made up the material.

Trimming took 5 bases from V and 0 from J, leaving 4 bases between them. Germline V lookup: CDR1 MNHEY, CDR2 SVGAGI. This CDR3 is built from 13 residues. Authors' analysis steps: From reference gene primer amplification, estimates of nucleated cell counts were derived. The table came from immunoSEQ multiplex PCR; TCRdb's copy has only in-frame clones and leaves some out. The D gene and trimming were derived from the DNA, and the V and J assignments and clone size from that table. The table has approximately 110,000 clones, 85% seen once; the top ten hold approximately 13%. This clonotype was sampled from a human donor in a cohort sampled during active COVID-19. The material sequenced was peripheral blood. The V gene is TRBV6-5, the J gene TRBJ1-4; D call uncertain. The chain's CDR3 is CASSPTTNEKLFF. CDR3 nucleotide sequence: TGTGCCAGCAGTCCTACAACTAATGAAAAACTGTTTTTT.